This TCR beta chain was identified during a study of siplizumab effects on memory and regulatory T cells. Findings and limits, study-wide: No functional test confirmed suppression by proliferating siplizumab-culture Tregs.

Turning to this clone: Its specificity is not known.

Each sample had 9.3 x 10^4 or so TCR templates assayed. Some clones are missing from TCRdb's copy, which holds only in-frame ones; the method was immunoSEQ multiplex PCR. The sample shows more than 95,000 clones, about 93% of them seen only once. Germline V gene sequence: CDR1 SNHLY, CDR2 FYNNEI. The CDR3 spans 14 residues. V lost 10 bases to trimming and J lost 6 bases, with 22 bases between them. Sequencing was carried out using Tregs sorted from blood. This receptor was identified in a human donor in good health. The chain employs TRBV2 and TRBJ2-7; D possibly matches TRBD1 or TRBD2 (5 bases each). CDR3 region: CATEGRDRPTEQYF. The CDR3 bases are TGTGCCACCGAGGGCCGGGACCGCCCCACCGAGCAGTACTTC.